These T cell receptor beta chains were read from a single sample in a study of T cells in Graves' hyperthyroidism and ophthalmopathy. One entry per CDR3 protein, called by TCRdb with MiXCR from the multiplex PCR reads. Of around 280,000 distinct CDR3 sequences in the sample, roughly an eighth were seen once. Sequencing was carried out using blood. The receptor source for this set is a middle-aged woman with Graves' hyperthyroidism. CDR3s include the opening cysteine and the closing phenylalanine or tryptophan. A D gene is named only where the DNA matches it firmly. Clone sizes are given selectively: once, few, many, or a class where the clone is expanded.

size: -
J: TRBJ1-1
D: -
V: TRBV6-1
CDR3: CASSRSGGGTEAFF
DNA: TGTGCCAGCAGCCGGAGCGGGGGTGGCACTGAAGCTTTCTTT

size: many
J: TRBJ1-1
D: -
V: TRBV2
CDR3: CASSSRGVEAFF
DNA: TGTGCCAGCAGTTCGAGGGGCGTGGAAGCTTTCTTT

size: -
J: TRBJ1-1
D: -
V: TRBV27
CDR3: CASSLSVLVTEAFF
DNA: TGTGCCAGCAGTTTATCGGTCCTCGTCACTGAAGCTTTCTTT

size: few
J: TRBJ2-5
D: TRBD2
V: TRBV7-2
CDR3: CASSQYAGTSGETQYF
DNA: TGCGCCAGCAGCCAATACGCCGGGACTAGCGGAGAGACCCAGTACTTC

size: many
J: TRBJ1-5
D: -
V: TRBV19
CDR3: CASSWLNQPQHF
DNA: TGTGCCAGCAGCTGGTTGAATCAGCCCCAGCATTTT

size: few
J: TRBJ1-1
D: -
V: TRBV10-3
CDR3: CAISDPGAGTEAFF
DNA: TGTGCCATCAGTGACCCAGGGGCAGGAACTGAAGCTTTCTTT

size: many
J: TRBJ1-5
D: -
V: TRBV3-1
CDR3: CASSQDRNQPQHF
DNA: TGTGCCAGCAGCCAAGACCGCAATCAGCCCCAGCATTTT

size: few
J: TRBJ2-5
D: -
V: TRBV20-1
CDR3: CSARVSRSERVAETQYF
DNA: TGCAGTGCTAGAGTGAGTCGATCGGAGAGGGTGGCGGAGACCCAGTACTTC

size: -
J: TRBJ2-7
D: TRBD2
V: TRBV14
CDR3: CASRLAGDTYEQYF
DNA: TGTGCCAGCAGGCTAGCGGGAGATACCTACGAGCAGTACTTC

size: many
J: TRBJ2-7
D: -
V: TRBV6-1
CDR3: CASSEVTYSTYEQYF
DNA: TGTGCCAGCAGTGAAGTGACATACAGCACCTACGAGCAGTACTTC

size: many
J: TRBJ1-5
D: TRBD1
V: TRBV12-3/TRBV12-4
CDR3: CASSRFQGAPGGNQPQHF
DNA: TGTGCCAGCAGTCGCTTCCAGGGGGCCCCGGGGGGAAATCAGCCCCAGCATTTT

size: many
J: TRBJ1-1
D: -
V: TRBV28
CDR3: CASTRNGRGFF
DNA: TGTGCCAGCACCAGGAATGGTAGGGGTTTCTTT

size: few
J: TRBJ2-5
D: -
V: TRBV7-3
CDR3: CASSLSQLETQYF
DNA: TGTGCCAGCAGCTTATCACAGCTCGAGACCCAGTACTTC

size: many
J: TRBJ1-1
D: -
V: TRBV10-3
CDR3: CAISERQEGLYEAFF
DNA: TGTGCCATCAGTGAACGACAGGAGGGTTTGTACGAAGCTTTCTTT

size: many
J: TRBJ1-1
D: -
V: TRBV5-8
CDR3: CASSLRAGNTEAFF
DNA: TGTGCCAGCAGCTTAAGGGCGGGGAACACTGAAGCTTTCTTT

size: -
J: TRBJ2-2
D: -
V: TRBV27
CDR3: CASSLSMGVANTGELFF
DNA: TGTGCCAGCAGTTTATCGATGGGCGTCGCGAACACCGGGGAGCTGTTTTTT

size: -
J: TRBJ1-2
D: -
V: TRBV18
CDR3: CASSPPGPKSGHGYTF
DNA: TGTGCCAGCTCACCACCAGGACCGAAATCGGGGCATGGCTACACCTTC

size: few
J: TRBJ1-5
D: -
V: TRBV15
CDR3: CATSRAIDYSNQPQHF
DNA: TGTGCCACCAGCAGAGCGATAGACTATAGCAATCAGCCCCAGCATTTT

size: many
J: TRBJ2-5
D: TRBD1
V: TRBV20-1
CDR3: CSAGTGVQETQYF
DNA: TGCAGTGCCGGGACAGGGGTTCAAGAGACCCAGTACTTC

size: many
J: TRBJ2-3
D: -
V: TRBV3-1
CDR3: CASSHTDTQYF
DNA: TGTGCCAGCAGCCACACAGATACGCAGTATTTT

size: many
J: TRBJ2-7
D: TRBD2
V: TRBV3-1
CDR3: CASSQRLAGVEQYF
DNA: TGTGCCAGCAGCCAACGGCTAGCGGGAGTCGAGCAGTACTTC

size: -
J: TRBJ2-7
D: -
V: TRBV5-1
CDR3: CASSLGVQGSEQYF
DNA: TGCGCCAGCAGCTTGGGGGTGCAGGGCTCCGAGCAGTACTTC

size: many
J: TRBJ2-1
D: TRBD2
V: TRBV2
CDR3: CASTTGLAGGRGEQFF
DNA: TGTGCCAGCACTACGGGACTAGCGGGAGGTCGGGGTGAGCAGTTCTTC

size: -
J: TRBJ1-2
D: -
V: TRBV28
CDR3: CASSPAPGTRQGYTF
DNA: TGTGCCAGCAGTCCGGCCCCCGGGACACGGCAGGGCTACACCTTC

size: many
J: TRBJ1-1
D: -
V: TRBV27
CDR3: CASSFSGMDEAFF
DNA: TGTGCCAGCAGTTTCTCCGGCATGGATGAAGCTTTCTTT

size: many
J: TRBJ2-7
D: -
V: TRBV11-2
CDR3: CASSLAGLSYEQYF
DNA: TGTGCCAGCAGCTTAGCGGGACTCAGCTACGAGCAGTACTTC

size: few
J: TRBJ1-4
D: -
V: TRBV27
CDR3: CASSDGVSEKLFF
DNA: TGTGCCAGCAGTGATGGGGTTAGTGAAAAACTGTTTTTT

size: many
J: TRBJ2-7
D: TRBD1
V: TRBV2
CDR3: CASSGGGARSYEQYF
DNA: TGTGCCAGCAGTGGAGGGGGCGCAAGGTCATACGAGCAGTACTTC

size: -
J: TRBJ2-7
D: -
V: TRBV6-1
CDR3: CASSQESPGPYEQYF
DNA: TGTGCCAGCAGCCAGGAGAGCCCCGGCCCGTACGAGCAGTACTTC

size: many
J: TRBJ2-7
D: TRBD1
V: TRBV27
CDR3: CASSLSGTDYEQYF
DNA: TGTGCCAGCAGTTTATCCGGGACAGACTACGAGCAGTACTTC

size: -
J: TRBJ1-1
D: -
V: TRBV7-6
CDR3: CASSLVGRGTEAFF
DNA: TGTGCCAGCAGCTTAGTAGGGCGGGGCACTGAAGCTTTCTTT

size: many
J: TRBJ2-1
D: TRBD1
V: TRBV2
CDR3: CASSEATGGYEQFF
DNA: TGTGCCAGCAGTGAAGCTACAGGGGGCTATGAGCAGTTCTTC

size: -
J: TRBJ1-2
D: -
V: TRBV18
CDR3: CASSHVDEANYGYTF
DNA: TGTGCCAGCTCACATGTGGACGAAGCTAACTATGGCTACACCTTC

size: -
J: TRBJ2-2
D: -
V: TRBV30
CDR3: CAWRGDISRTPRELFF
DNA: TGTGCCTGGAGGGGTGACATTAGTAGGACCCCCCGGGAGCTGTTTTTT

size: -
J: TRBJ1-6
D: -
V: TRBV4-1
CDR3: CASSQVGQHNSPLHF
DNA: TGCGCCAGCAGCCAAGTCGGACAACACAATTCACCCCTCCACTTT

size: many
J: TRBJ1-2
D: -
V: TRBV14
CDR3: CASSPRTADGYTF
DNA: TGTGCCAGCAGCCCTCGGACGGCCGATGGCTACACCTTC

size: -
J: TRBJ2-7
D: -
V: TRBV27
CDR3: CASPRSDRDSSYEQYF
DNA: TGTGCCAGCCCCCGCTCGGACCGGGACTCTTCCTACGAGCAGTACTTC

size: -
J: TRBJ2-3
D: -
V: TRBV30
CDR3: CAWTTTDTQYF
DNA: TGTGCCTGGACCACTACAGATACGCAGTATTTT

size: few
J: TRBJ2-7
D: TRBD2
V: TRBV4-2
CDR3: CASSQDVLAGVREQYF
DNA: TGTGCCAGCAGCCAAGATGTCCTAGCGGGAGTAAGGGAGCAGTACTTC

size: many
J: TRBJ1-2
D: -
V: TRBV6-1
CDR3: CASRADFGASPVYGYTF
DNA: TGTGCCAGCCGGGCCGATTTCGGTGCCTCTCCCGTATATGGCTACACCTTC

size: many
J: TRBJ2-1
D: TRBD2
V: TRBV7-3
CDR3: CASSLTGTSGSYEQFF
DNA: TGTGCCAGCAGCTTAACAGGGACTAGCGGGAGCTATGAGCAGTTCTTC

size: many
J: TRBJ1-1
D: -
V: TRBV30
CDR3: CAWSGGAVMNTEAFF
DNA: TGTGCCTGGAGTGGAGGGGCGGTTATGAACACTGAAGCTTTCTTT

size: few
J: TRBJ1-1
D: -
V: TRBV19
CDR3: CASTLTGAVEAFF
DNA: TGTGCCAGTACCCTCACGGGCGCGGTTGAAGCTTTCTTT

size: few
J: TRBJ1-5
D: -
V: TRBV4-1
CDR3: CASSQQGYSNQPQHF
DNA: TGCGCCAGCAGCCAACAGGGTTATAGCAATCAGCCCCAGCATTTT

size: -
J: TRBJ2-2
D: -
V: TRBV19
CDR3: CASSVWTGELFF
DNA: TGTGCCAGTAGTGTTTGGACCGGGGAGCTGTTTTTT

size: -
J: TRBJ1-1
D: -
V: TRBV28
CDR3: CASNYDRLNTEAFF
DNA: TGTGCCAGCAATTATGACAGGCTGAACACTGAAGCTTTCTTT

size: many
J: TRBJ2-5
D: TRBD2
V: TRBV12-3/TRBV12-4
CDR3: CASSLSAGVQWETQYF
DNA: TGTGCCAGCAGTTTATCGGCGGGAGTTCAGTGGGAGACCCAGTACTTC